This passage covers 31 T cell receptor beta chains from one sample sequenced in a study of PD-L1 blockade in urothelial cancer. Clones were read by immunoSEQ multiplex PCR, and TCRdb kept only the in-frame ones, dropping some. Among some 100,000 clones listed, roughly nine tenths were seen once. The sample in question was PBMCs, obtained around atezolizumab (anti-PD-L1) treatment. The source is a woman over 75 with urothelial cancer.

V is TRBV6-1 and J is TRBJ2-3, with D possibly TRBD2 on 6 matching bases. V shed 7 bases and J shed 1 base, with 15 bases lying between them. Germline lookup yields CDR1 MNHNS and CDR2 SASEGT. The CDR3 is made up of 15 amino acids. CDR3 in amino acids: CASNSLASGTDTQYF. CDR3 DNA sequence: TGTGCCAGCAACTCACTAGCTTCTGGCACAGATACGCAGTATTTT.

J is TRBJ1-1 and V is TRBV19, with D maybe TRBD1 (5 bases). The V gene lost 0 bases and the J gene lost 4 bases, with 9 bases spanning the gap. The germline CDR1 and CDR2 sequences are LNHDA and SQIVND (reference sequence). The CDR3 sequence is 14 residues long. The CDR3 loop reads CASSIDRGGTEAFF. The CDR3 DNA sequence: TGTGCCAGTAGTATAGATCGGGGGGGCACTGAAGCTTTCTTT.

The chain combines TRBV7-9 with TRBJ2-7; 11 nucleotides line up with TRBD1. Germline-derived CDR1 and CDR2 are SEHNR and FQNEAQ (reference sequence). The CDR3 has 15 amino acids. Unmatched junction bases numbered 3, after V lost 5 bases and J lost 0 bases. The CDR3 nucleotides are TGTGCCAGCAGCGGGACAGGGGGTTTCTCCTACGAGCAGTACTTC. Its translation: CASSGTGGFSYEQYF. The full variable domain, its missing parts supplied by reference TRBV7-9 and TRBJ2-7, is DTGVSQNPRHKITKRGQNVTFRCDPISEHNRLYWYRQTLGQGPEFLTYFQNEAQLEKSRLLSDRFSAERPKGSFSTLEIQRTEQGDSAMYLCASSGTGGFSYEQYFGPGTRLTVT.

The chain has TRBV10-3 and TRBJ2-2; perhaps TRBD2 as D (5 bases). The CDR3 is made up of 16 amino acids. V shed 0 bases and J shed 4 bases, with 12 bases lying between them. CDR1 and CDR2 from the germline V gene are ENHRY and SYGVKD. Here the CDR3 reads CAISESGTRGTGELFF. CDR3 DNA sequence: TGTGCCATCAGTGAGTCTGGTACACGGGGCACCGGGGAGCTGTTTTTT.

The chain employs TRBV5-1 and TRBJ2-5; 11 bases align to TRBD2. The CDR3 contains 15 residues. Germline CDR1 is SGHRS and CDR2 is YFSETQ. The ends lost 4 bases at V and 3 bases at J; junction bases unmatched: 5. CDR3 loop: CASSNLLAGEETQYF. As DNA, the CDR3 is TGCGCCAGCAGCAATTTACTAGCGGGAGAAGAGACCCAGTACTTC.

The chain employs TRBV5-4 and TRBJ2-3; 9 nucleotides align to TRBD1. CDR1 SGHNT and CDR2 YYREEE come from the germline V gene (reference sequence). V was clipped by 1 base and J by 6 bases; unmatched bases: 9. The CDR3 sequence is 16 residues long. Written as DNA, the CDR3 is TGTGCCAGCAGCTTGAGTCCGGGACAGGGTATGGATACGCAGTATTTT. It is translated as CASSLSPGQGMDTQYF.

The chain combines TRBV11-2 with TRBJ2-5, with D perhaps TRBD1 (7 bases). Trimming pared 3 bases from V and 2 bases from J, leaving 16 bases between. This CDR3 contains 16 residues. CDR1 and CDR2 (germline): SGHAT, FQNNGV. The CDR3 sequence is CASSLLGQGGQETQYF. In DNA form, the CDR3 reads TGTGCCAGCAGCTTGCTTGGGCAGGGGGGTCAAGAGACCCAGTACTTC.

V is TRBV11-2 and J is TRBJ2-7, with 9 bases identical to TRBD2. CDR1 is SGHAT, CDR2 FQNNGV, per germline. V shed 5 bases and J 2 bases; nucleotides not matched to a gene: 13. This CDR3 is 17 amino acids long. The CDR3, as DNA: TGTGCCAGCAGCCTTGGGGTTACGGCTAGCGGGGCCTACGAGCAGTACTTC. It is translated as CASSLGVTASGAYEQYF. The full variable domain, in which reference TRBV11-2 and TRBJ2-7 provide the parts outside the CDR3, is EAGVAQSPRYKIIEKRQSVAFWCNPISGHATLYWYQQILGQGPKLLIQFQNNGVVDDSQLPKDRFSAERLKGVDSTLKIQPAKLEDSAVYLCASSLGVTASGAYEQYFGPGTRLTVT.

V is TRBV6-5 and J is TRBJ2-2; 8 nucleotides match TRBD1. The CDR3 is 15 amino acids. After removal of 6 bases from V and 4 bases from J, the junction contained 7 bases not matched to a gene. Germline CDR1 MNHEY, CDR2 SVGAGI. CDR3 residues: CASSSRQGTTGELFF. The CDR3 region has the DNA TGTGCCAGCAGCTCCAGACAGGGGACCACCGGGGAGCTGTTTTTT.

J is TRBJ1-1 and V is TRBV28; no clear D. The CDR3 has 14 amino acids. The germline V gene encodes CDR1 MDHEN and CDR2 SYDVKM. The V gene lost 3 bases and the J gene lost 1 base, with 9 bases spanning the gap. The chain's CDR3 is CASSFSGTNTEAFF. CDR3 DNA: TGTGCCAGCAGTTTTTCAGGAACGAACACTGAAGCTTTCTTT.

The V gene is TRBV30, the J gene TRBJ2-1; D gene ambiguous. CDR3 length: 11 amino acids. The V end lost 2 bases, the J end lost 6 bases, and 5 bases lay between the germline ends. Germline V gene data show CDR1 as GTSNPN and CDR2 as SVGIG (reference sequence). The CDR3, as DNA: TGTGCCTGGAGTCTACTCAATGAGCAGTTCTTC. Translation gives CAWSLLNEQFF.

The V call is TRBV18, the J call TRBJ2-5; 8 bases align to TRBD1. The J segment lost 4 bases and the V segment lost 3 bases, leaving 16 bases of the junction unmatched. CDR3 length: 18 residues. Germline assignment: CDR1 KGHSH and CDR2 LQKENI. The CDR3 nucleotides read TGTGCCAGCTCACCCACACAGGAGACGACAGGGGCCATAGAGACCCAGTACTTC. Protein: CASSPTQETTGAIETQYF.

The chain uses TRBV7-9 and TRBJ2-3; 9 positions match TRBD1. Germline CDR1 reads SEHNR; CDR2 reads FQNEAQ (reference sequence). With 5 bases clipped from V and 1 base from J, the junction kept 4 bases outside the gene matches. There are 15 residues in the CDR3. This CDR3 reads CASSRTGGGTDTQYF. In nucleotides, the CDR3 is TGTGCCAGCAGCCGCACAGGGGGCGGCACAGATACGCAGTATTTT.

The chain employs TRBV10-3 and TRBJ2-1, with a tentative D call TRBD2 (5 bases). This CDR3 is built from 13 residues. Germline lookup yields CDR1 ENHRY and CDR2 SYGVKD. V was shortened by 3 bases and J by 10 bases, with 13 bases between the two germline ends. The CDR3 sequence: CAISELEVGEQFF. The CDR3 DNA follows: TGTGCCATCAGTGAACTAGAGGTAGGAGAGCAGTTCTTC.

This rearrangement joins TRBV5-1 to TRBJ2-7, with 9 bases that match TRBD2. Looked up from germline, CDR1 is SGHRS and CDR2 is YFSETQ. V trimming: 0 bases; J trimming: 3 bases; junction bases outside the gene matches: 10. The CDR3 runs to 17 residues. The CDR3, as DNA: TGCGCCAGCAGCTTGGGTGGGGGTAGCGGGGGCAACTACGAGCAGTACTTC. It yields the protein CASSLGGGSGGNYEQYF.

The gene calls are TRBV28 and TRBJ1-1; TRBD1 agrees at 10 bases. After removal of 6 bases from V and 4 bases from J, the junction contained 5 bases not matched to a gene. Germline CDR1 reads MDHEN; CDR2 reads SYDVKM. The CDR3 contains 14 residues. The CDR3 here is CASRPTGGTTEAFF. The CDR3 nucleotides are TGTGCCAGCAGGCCGACAGGGGGCACCACTGAAGCTTTCTTT.

The chain recombines TRBV28 with TRBJ2-7, with TRBD2 matching over 14 bases. The CDR3 length is 15 residues. Trimming removed 7 bases from V and 7 bases from J; junction bases left unmatched: 9. Germline assignment: CDR1 MDHEN and CDR2 SYDVKM. The CDR3 sequence is CASTIGLAGGQEQYF. Here the CDR3 DNA reads TGTGCCAGCACCATAGGACTAGCGGGAGGCCAGGAGCAGTACTTC. The entire variable domain, with the rest obtained from reference TRBV28 and TRBJ2-7, is as follows: DVKVTQSSRYLVKRTGEKVFLECVQDMDHENMFWYRQDPGLGLRLIYFSYDVKMKEKGDIPEGYSVSREKKERFSLILESASTNQTSMYLCASTIGLAGGQEQYFGPGTRLTVT.

The chain uses TRBV19 and TRBJ1-1; perhaps TRBD1 as D (6 bases). Trimming cost V 7 bases and J 0 bases, with 12 bases left between them. Germline V gene sequence: CDR1 LNHDA, CDR2 SQIVND (reference sequence). The CDR3 length is 14 residues. The CDR3, as DNA: TGTGCCAGTAAATTGGGACACCTGAACACTGAAGCTTTCTTT. It codes for CASKLGHLNTEAFF.

This clone has a single count. The rearrangement joins TRBV7-3 to TRBJ2-3; TRBD2 agrees at 10 bases. Trimming took 5 bases from V and 6 from J; bases not matched to a gene: 5. This CDR3 contains 14 residues. The germline gives CDR1 SGHTA, CDR2 FQGTGA. The CDR3 protein is CASSRSSGSDTQYF. CDR3 nucleotides: TGTGCCAGCAGCCGGTCTAGCGGGAGTGATACGCAGTATTTT.

V usage is TRBV5-4 and J usage is TRBJ1-5, with D possibly being TRBD1 (5 bases). The CDR3 runs to 14 residues. The germline V gene encodes CDR1 SGHNT and CDR2 YYREEE (reference sequence). Trimming left V 0 bases short and J 6 bases short, with 10 bases between. CDR3 amino acids: CASSLAGGRQPQHF. The CDR3 nucleotides read TGTGCCAGCAGCTTGGCCGGGGGTCGTCAGCCCCAGCATTTT.

The chain recombines TRBV19 with TRBJ1-1; the D gene is possibly TRBD1 (6 bases). CDR1 is LNHDA and CDR2 is SQIVND in the germline V gene (reference sequence). The CDR3 runs to 14 residues. The V gene lost 6 bases and the J gene lost 5 bases, with 16 bases spanning the gap. The CDR3 sequence: CASSRLQGETEAFF. The CDR3 DNA reads as TGTGCCAGTAGCCGCCTACAGGGAGAAACTGAAGCTTTCTTT.

The V call is TRBV9, the J call TRBJ2-7, with unresolved D. Deletions cut 0 bases from V and 5 bases from J, with 9 bases between. Per germline, CDR1 SGDLS and CDR2 YYNGEE. This CDR3 has 13 residues. The CDR3 region has the DNA TGTGCCAGCAGCGTAGCCCCCAGCGACGAGCAGTACTTC. It is translated as CASSVAPSDEQYF. Supplemented by reference TRBV9 and TRBJ2-7, the full variable domain reads DSGVTQTPKHLITATGQRVTLRCSPRSGDLSVYWYQQSLDQGLQFLIQYYNGEERAKGNILERFSAQQFPDLHSELNLSSLELGDSALYFCASSVAPSDEQYFGPGTRLTVT.

CDR3 nucleotide sequence: TGTGCCAGCAGAACCTCAGGGGTAGCTGAAAAACTGTTTTTT. It translates to CASRTSGVAEKLFF. The gene calls are TRBV6-5 and TRBJ1-4; tentative D call: TRBD1 (6 bases). Germline lookup yields CDR1 MNHEY and CDR2 SVGAGI. V was shortened by 6 bases and J by 7 bases, with 15 bases between the two germline ends. This CDR3 spans 14 amino acids.

This clone has a handful of counts. The chain couples TRBV30 to TRBJ1-2; a weak D match, TRBD1 (6 bases). Germline V CDR1 and CDR2: GTSNPN, SVGIG (reference sequence). The CDR3 spans 14 residues. Trimming shortened V by 3 bases and J by 6 bases, and 17 bases separated the two germline ends. In DNA form, the CDR3 reads TGTGCCTGGAGATCCGGGCAGGGGATCCATGGCTACACCTTC. This encodes CAWRSGQGIHGYTF.

The chain joins TRBV6-4 to TRBJ2-2; 8 bases match TRBD2. The CDR3 totals 15 residues. Germline V gives CDR1 MRHNA, CDR2 SNTAGT. The junction had 4 bases not matched to a gene; V was cut back by 6 bases and J by 1 base. Here the CDR3 reads CASSRGGQNTGELFF. For the CDR3, the DNA is TGTGCCAGCAGCCGGGGGGGACAGAACACCGGGGAGCTGTTTTTT.

This clone showed up just once. CDR3 sequence (DNA): TGTGCCTGGGGGGAGGGACTAGCAGTTGAGACCCAGTACTTC. This translates into CAWGEGLAVETQYF. The genes are TRBV30 and TRBJ2-5, with 9 bases that match TRBD2. J gave up 5 bases and V 5 bases, and 9 bases lay outside the gene matches. Looked up from germline, CDR1 is GTSNPN and CDR2 is SVGIG (reference sequence). The CDR3 length is 14 residues. Full variable domain (outside the CDR3, taken from reference TRBV30 and TRBJ2-5): SQTIHQWPATLVQPVGSPLSLECTVEGTSNPNLYWYRQAAGRGLQLLFYSVGIGQISSEVPQNLSASRPQDRQFILSSKKLLLSDSGFYLCAWGEGLAVETQYFGPGTRLLVL.

The chain joins TRBV7-3 to TRBJ1-2, with 7 nucleotides matching TRBD1. This CDR3 region has 13 residues. The junction had 2 bases not matched to a gene; V was cut back by 5 bases and J by 2 bases. Germline values: CDR1 SGHTA, CDR2 FQGTGA. The CDR3 is CASSPQGNYGYTF. For the CDR3, the DNA is TGTGCCAGCAGCCCACAGGGGAACTATGGCTACACCTTC.

This clone showed up just a few times. V usage is TRBV29-1 and J usage is TRBJ2-7; 13 bases are shared with TRBD2. The CDR3 is 14 amino acids. The germline V gene encodes CDR1 SQVTM and CDR2 ANQGSEA. The J segment lost 5 bases and the V segment lost 6 bases, leaving 7 bases of the junction unmatched. CDR3 protein: CSVATSGRANEQYF. The CDR3, as DNA: TGCAGCGTCGCTACTAGCGGGAGGGCCAACGAGCAGTACTTC.

The V call is TRBV29-1, the J call TRBJ2-7, with D uncertain. Trimming stripped 5 bases from V and 3 bases from J, with 8 bases between. Per germline, CDR1 SQVTM and CDR2 ANQGSEA. CDR3 length: 11 residues. For the CDR3, the DNA is TGCAGCGTTCTGGCTGTCTACGAGCAGTACTTC. Protein: CSVLAVYEQYF.

The gene calls are TRBV13 and TRBJ1-1, with D hard to call. The CDR3 is 12 residues long. The V end was cut by 6 bases, the J end by 1 base, with 6 bases between. CDR1 and CDR2 from the germline V gene are PRHDT and FYEKMQ (reference sequence). The CDR3 reads CASRIRNTEAFF. CDR3 coding DNA: TGTGCCAGCAGAATTCGGAACACTGAAGCTTTCTTT.

This clone has just one count. The chain recombines TRBV27 with TRBJ2-6; 10 nucleotides line up with TRBD1. V trimming: 7 bases; J trimming: 0 bases; junction bases outside the gene matches: 6. CDR3 length equals 17 residues. Germline CDR1 reads MNHEY; CDR2 reads SMNVEV (reference sequence). The CDR3 coding sequence is TGTGCCAGCACCTCGACAGGGGGCCTCTCTGGGGCCAACGTCCTGACTTTC. Translation gives CASTSTGGLSGANVLTF.